Listed below are T cell receptor beta chains from one sample, sequenced in a study of CD8 T cells in ankylosing spondylitis. MiXCR was run by TCRdb on the 5' RACE reads, yielding one entry per CDR3 protein. This sample has about 450,000 distinct CDR3 sequences, with roughly 27% found just once. Sequenced sample: blood, either unsorted or a sorted T cell fraction (not recorded which). The source is a male donor with ankylosing spondylitis. Both conserved end residues are part of each CDR3. Expanded clones are given a class, and other clones once, few, many or no size at all.

V gene: TRBV10-2; clone size: few; J gene: TRBJ2-2; CDR3 protein: CASSGWLAGGTGELFF
V gene: TRBV2; clone size: .; J gene: TRBJ1-1; CDR3 protein: CASSVNRQNTEAFF
V gene: TRBV7-2; clone size: .; J gene: TRBJ2-2; CDR3 protein: CASSFDRGPGELFF
V gene: TRBV7-2; clone size: .; J gene: TRBJ2-5; CDR3 protein: CASSLAGRLGETQYF
V gene: TRBV20-1; clone size: few; J gene: TRBJ1-5; CDR3 protein: CSVRQGGNQPQHF
V gene: TRBV29-1; clone size: .; J gene: TRBJ2-5; CDR3 protein: CSGKRDRDQETQYF
V gene: TRBV5-1; clone size: few; J gene: TRBJ1-6; CDR3 protein: CASSLTGRLNNSPLHF
V gene: TRBV2; clone size: .; J gene: TRBJ2-3; CDR3 protein: CASSLDRGADTQYF
V gene: TRBV6-5; clone size: few; J gene: TRBJ2-7; CDR3 protein: CASSYGGQSYEQYF
V gene: TRBV10-3; clone size: .; J gene: TRBJ2-1; CDR3 protein: CAISESSVYNEQFF
V gene: TRBV20-1; clone size: .; J gene: TRBJ1-5; CDR3 protein: CSARDLHGPSNQPQHF
V gene: TRBV29-1; clone size: few; J gene: TRBJ2-5; CDR3 protein: CSVVDDKETQYF
V gene: TRBV14; clone size: few; J gene: TRBJ2-7; CDR3 protein: CASSQDLGTFWIGGQYF
V gene: TRBV18; clone size: few; J gene: TRBJ2-7; CDR3 protein: CASSPSLAEFSYEQYF
V gene: TRBV25-1; clone size: .; J gene: TRBJ2-3; CDR3 protein: CASSNYRLTDTQYF
V gene: TRBV7-8; clone size: few; J gene: TRBJ2-1; CDR3 protein: CASSVGLADNEQFF
V gene: TRBV12-3/TRBV12-4; clone size: few; J gene: TRBJ1-3; CDR3 protein: CASSLTGDSSGNTIYF
V gene: TRBV2; clone size: .; J gene: TRBJ1-6; CDR3 protein: CASREGIGSPLHF
V gene: TRBV12-3/TRBV12-4; clone size: .; J gene: TRBJ1-3; CDR3 protein: CACSLGGQGLSGNTIYF
V gene: TRBV29-1; clone size: .; J gene: TRBJ1-1; CDR3 protein: CSVVGTRGNTEAFF
V gene: TRBV20-1; clone size: many; J gene: TRBJ2-5; CDR3 protein: CSARVGGETQYF
V gene: TRBV10-1; clone size: few; J gene: TRBJ1-4; CDR3 protein: CASSDTSGKLFF
V gene: TRBV20-1; clone size: few; J gene: TRBJ2-3; CDR3 protein: CSAPTSGSSTDTQYF
V gene: TRBV5-1; clone size: once; J gene: TRBJ2-1; CDR3 protein: CASSLAPAGLYNEQFF
V gene: TRBV20-1; clone size: few; J gene: TRBJ2-3; CDR3 protein: CSARDVPGEGTDTQYF
V gene: TRBV29-1; clone size: many; J gene: TRBJ2-3; CDR3 protein: CSVESPDRETQYF
V gene: TRBV14; clone size: .; J gene: TRBJ1-4; CDR3 protein: CASSHLQPVATNEKLFF
V gene: TRBV10-2; clone size: few; J gene: TRBJ1-3; CDR3 protein: CASGPDREPRNTIYF
V gene: TRBV5-1; clone size: few; J gene: TRBJ2-1; CDR3 protein: CASSSAGASSYNEQFF
V gene: TRBV30; clone size: .; J gene: TRBJ1-3; CDR3 protein: CAWDPSGNTIYF
V gene: TRBV18; clone size: .; J gene: TRBJ2-5; CDR3 protein: CASSGQLGGETQYF
V gene: TRBV20-1; clone size: few; J gene: TRBJ2-1; CDR3 protein: CSASPHEQFF
V gene: TRBV20-1; clone size: .; J gene: TRBJ2-1; CDR3 protein: CSARQGSVYNEQFF
V gene: TRBV20-1; clone size: .; J gene: TRBJ2-5; CDR3 protein: CSARSVRDPRQETQYF
V gene: TRBV11-2; clone size: .; J gene: TRBJ2-1; CDR3 protein: CASSFLRRTSGRAEDNEQFF
V gene: TRBV4-1; clone size: few; J gene: TRBJ1-4; CDR3 protein: CASSQAGFSEKLFF
V gene: TRBV7-2; clone size: .; J gene: TRBJ2-3; CDR3 protein: CASSLQGPAQYF
V gene: TRBV12-3/TRBV12-4; clone size: .; J gene: TRBJ2-2; CDR3 protein: CASSAPFGGLANTGELFF
V gene: TRBV20-1; clone size: .; J gene: TRBJ1-4; CDR3 protein: CSASGREKLFF
V gene: TRBV3-1; clone size: few; J gene: TRBJ2-1; CDR3 protein: CASSQDLRTSSNEQFF